This T cell receptor (beta chain) was identified in a study of CD8+CD57+ T cells in acquired aplastic anemia. Across the study: Sorted CD4+ and CD8+ cells gave an average of about 3 ug of DNA.

Before being chosen for sequencing, patients had shown CD8+CD57+ cell expansion by flow cytometry. Among the patients, none had received any therapy at the time of blood sampling. There are many counts of this clonotype. As yet, its antigen is unknown. The germline gene is not matched at one end of the junction; a read error may be the cause. The CDR3 extends over 14 amino acids. Germline-derived CDR1 and CDR2 are SSHAT and FNYEAQ (reference sequence). Genomic DNA, serving as template, underwent TCR beta VDJ and CDR3 profiling. One entry per CDR3 protein, called by TCRdb with MiXCR from the reads. The table lists around 500,000 distinct CDR3 sequences, about a third of them singletons. Study observations and caveats: Significance was not reached for CD8+ Simpson's diversity between patients and controls. Nearly 30 CD8+ CDR3 sequences were shared between patients and controls.

The V and J genes are TRBV7-7 and TRBJ2-5, with 7 positions matching TRBD1. The receptor was isolated from a human donor with aplastic anemia. Sequencing input: sorted CD4+, CD8+, or CD8+CD57+ T cells (not recorded which) from PBMCs. The CDR3 sequence is CASSRDRDRETQYF. The CDR3 coding sequence is TGTGCTAGCAGTCGAGACAGGGATAGGGAGACCCAGTACTTC.